This is a list of T cell receptor beta chains from one sample in a study of T cell repertoires in aging, cancer and after chemotherapy. TCRdb ran MiXCR on the multiplex PCR reads and lists one entry per CDR3 protein. The table includes over 4,000 distinct CDR3 sequences, over 20% detected once. The sequenced material came from blood. The receptors come from a human donor in good health. The donor label of this sample is uncertain. CDR3s include the opening cysteine and the closing phenylalanine or tryptophan. Fields, in order: CDR3 length, J gene, D gene, clone size, V gene, CDR3 protein, CDR3 DNA. The D gene is left open where the match is weak. Part of the rows lack a size; the others show once, few, many or a class for expanded clones.

14 TRBJ2-1 NA NA TRBV19 CASTKPSSYNEQFF TGTGCCAGTACGAAGCCGAGCTCCTACAATGAGCAGTTCTTC
14 TRBJ1-2 TRBD1 once TRBV2 CASSAGTEFYGYTF TGTGCCAGCAGTGCAGGGACAGAGTTCTATGGCTACACCTTC
13 TRBJ2-1 NA medium-sized TRBV10-2 CASSESDWNEQFF TGCGCCAGCAGTGAGTCAGACTGGAATGAGCAGTTCTTC
14 TRBJ1-5 NA medium-sized TRBV6-1 CASSDTFSNQPQHF TGTGCCAGCAGTGATACCTTCAGCAATCAGCCCCAGCATTTT
19 TRBJ2-2 TRBD2 medium-sized TRBV6-1 CASSEVGTSGKSRTGELFF TGTGCCAGCAGTGAAGTGGGGACTAGCGGGAAGAGTCGCACCGGGGAGCTGTTTTTT
14 TRBJ2-7 TRBD2 NA TRBV7-9 CASSYPSGSYEQYF TGTGCCAGCAGCTACCCTAGCGGGAGCTACGAGCAGTACTTC
15 TRBJ1-6 NA medium-sized TRBV5-4 CASSGTGTGIRPLHF TGTGCCAGCAGCGGGACCGGGACGGGAATTCGACCCCTCCACTTT
11 TRBJ1-4 NA medium-sized TRBV6-5 CASGGGEKLFF TGTGCCAGCGGGGGGGGCGAAAAACTGTTTTTT
14 TRBJ1-5 NA NA TRBV20-1 CSASPESLYQPQHF TGCAGTGCTAGCCCAGAAAGTTTGTATCAGCCCCAGCATTTT
13 TRBJ2-7 NA few TRBV20-1 CSARPRVDSEQYF TGCAGTGCTAGGCCACGTGTTGATAGCGAGCAGTACTTC
14 TRBJ2-1 NA medium-sized TRBV7-6 CASSLASPLNEQFF TGTGCCAGCAGCTTAGCTAGTCCACTCAATGAGCAGTTCTTC
15 TRBJ2-3 TRBD2 NA TRBV7-3 CASSPGLAGGSTQYF TGTGCCAGCAGCCCCGGACTAGCGGGGGGGAGTACGCAGTATTTT
13 TRBJ1-2 TRBD1 large TRBV29-1 CSARQGANYGYTF TGCAGCGCCAGACAGGGGGCTAACTATGGCTACACCTTC
16 TRBJ2-2 TRBD1 few TRBV20-1 CSARSPGQGSTGELFF TGCAGTGCTAGATCCCCGGGACAGGGGAGCACCGGGGAGCTGTTTTTT
13 TRBJ2-5 TRBD2 NA TRBV28 CASSLAGGRTQYF TGTGCCAGCAGTTTAGCGGGGGGTCGGACCCAGTACTTC
16 TRBJ2-7 TRBD2 medium-sized TRBV27 CASSSKRTSGNHEQYF TGTGCCAGCAGTTCAAAAAGGACTAGCGGGAACCACGAGCAGTACTTC
13 TRBJ2-7 NA medium-sized TRBV13 CASSPGPSYEQYF TGTGCCAGCAGCCCCGGGCCATCCTACGAGCAGTACTTC
14 TRBJ2-2 NA medium-sized TRBV5-4 CASISGEAPGELFF TGTGCCAGCATCTCAGGGGAGGCGCCCGGGGAGCTGTTTTTT
13 TRBJ2-7 NA medium-sized TRBV6-1 CASTVNRIPEQYF TGTGCCAGCACCGTAAACAGGATCCCCGAGCAGTACTTC
14 TRBJ1-2 NA few TRBV10-3 CAISDAYSSYGYTF TGTGCCATCAGTGATGCCTATTCCAGCTATGGCTACACCTTC
20 TRBJ2-3 TRBD2 medium-sized TRBV19 CASSRGTSGGSLTSTDTQYF TGTGCCAGTAGTAGAGGGACTAGCGGGGGATCCCTTACTAGCACAGATACGCAGTATTTT
14 TRBJ2-5 NA NA TRBV20-1 CSASVRAPQETQYF TGCAGTGCTTCTGTCCGGGCCCCACAAGAGACCCAGTACTTC
16 TRBJ2-7 TRBD1 once TRBV6-5 CASSRQAGTGAYEQYF TGTGCCAGCAGTCGGCAAGCCGGGACAGGGGCCTACGAGCAGTACTTC
14 TRBJ1-2 NA few TRBV4-3 CASSQGGPNYGYTF TGCGCCAGCAGCCAAGGGGGACCCAACTATGGCTACACCTTC
11 TRBJ2-7 NA NA TRBV21-1 CASSKRREQYF TGTGCCAGCAGCAAGAGACGAGAGCAGTACTTC
14 TRBJ1-2 NA once TRBV5-4 CASSVAVGVYGYTF TGCGCCAGCAGCGTGGCCGTGGGGGTCTATGGCTACACCTTC
15 TRBJ1-5 NA medium-sized TRBV6-5 CASSYRGGSDQPQHF TGTGCCAGCAGTTACCGAGGGGGTTCGGATCAGCCCCAGCATTTT
15 TRBJ2-1 TRBD2 NA TRBV19 CASSIGGGSYNEQFF TGTGCCAGTAGTATAGGCGGGGGGTCCTACAATGAGCAGTTCTTC
15 TRBJ1-1 NA few TRBV13 CASSLGDTRNGEAFF TGTGCCAGCAGCTTAGGGGACACCCGCAACGGTGAAGCTTTCTTT
13 TRBJ2-5 TRBD1 few TRBV12-3/TRBV12-4 CASSFRGRETQYF TGTGCCAGCAGTTTCAGGGGGCGAGAGACCCAGTACTTC
13 TRBJ2-7 NA NA TRBV19 CASSRGGVAEQYF TGTGCCAGTAGTAGAGGTGGGGTTGCGGAGCAGTACTTC
14 TRBJ2-3 NA few TRBV7-2 CASSLAPSVGTQYF TGTGCCAGCAGCTTAGCCCCTAGCGTGGGTACGCAGTATTTT
13 TRBJ1-5 NA medium-sized TRBV6-5 CASSYGSNQPQHF TGTGCCAGCAGTTACGGGTCAAATCAGCCCCAGCATTTT
14 TRBJ2-7 NA few TRBV6-2/TRBV6-3 CASSYESSSYEQYF TGTGCCAGCAGTTATGAGTCAAGCTCCTACGAGCAGTACTTC
15 TRBJ2-5 NA medium-sized TRBV29-1 CSVTTWSGHQETQYF TGCAGCGTAACGACCTGGAGCGGGCATCAAGAGACCCAGTACTTC
16 TRBJ2-1 TRBD2 medium-sized TRBV6-1 CASSEALAGGPNEQFF TGTGCCAGCAGTGAAGCGCTAGCGGGAGGGCCAAATGAGCAGTTCTTC
16 TRBJ1-4 NA few TRBV4-3 CASSQGFSGTNEKLFF TGCGCCAGCAGCCAGGGCTTTAGTGGAACTAATGAAAAACTGTTTTTT
15 TRBJ1-1 NA NA TRBV13 CASSPMGQEYTEAFF TGTGCCAGCAGCCCGATGGGCCAGGAATATACTGAAGCTTTCTTT
13 TRBJ2-7 NA few TRBV7-2 CASSTRQTYEQYF TGTGCCAGCAGCACGCGACAGACCTACGAGCAGTACTTC
14 TRBJ2-7 TRBD1 NA TRBV11-2 CASSPRDRGYEQYF TGTGCCAGCAGCCCCCGGGACAGGGGGTACGAGCAGTACTTC
15 TRBJ1-5 NA few TRBV7-9 CASSLDGYSNQPQHF TGTGCCAGCAGCTTAGATGGGTATAGCAATCAGCCCCAGCATTTT
17 TRBJ1-5 TRBD1 few TRBV6-6 CASSYSMTGGDNQPQHF TGTGCCAGCAGTTACTCGATGACAGGGGGAGACAATCAGCCCCAGCATTTT
14 TRBJ2-7 NA few TRBV6-2/TRBV6-3 CASSYPGGDYEQYF TGTGCCAGCAGTTACCCAGGGGGGGATTACGAGCAGTACTTC
12 TRBJ2-3 NA medium-sized TRBV6-2/TRBV6-3 CASTPGGDTQYF TGTGCCAGCACCCCAGGAGGAGATACGCAGTATTTT
15 TRBJ1-2 TRBD1 NA TRBV6-5 CASSPTGGLTYGYTF TGTGCCAGCAGCCCGACAGGGGGCTTGACCTATGGCTACACCTTC
14 TRBJ1-2 TRBD1 medium-sized TRBV30 CAWRGTGGRNGYTF TGTGCCTGGAGGGGGACAGGGGGTAGGAATGGCTACACCTTC
16 TRBJ2-5 TRBD2 NA TRBV6-2/TRBV6-3 CASSSRLAGGLETQYF TGTGCCAGCAGTTCCAGACTAGCGGGGGGGCTTGAGACCCAGTACTTC
14 TRBJ2-3 TRBD2 large TRBV29-1 CSVEESGAQDTQYF TGCAGCGTTGAGGAAAGCGGGGCCCAAGATACGCAGTATTTT
12 TRBJ1-2 NA medium-sized TRBV6-1 CASSDLWGGYTF TGTGCCAGCAGTGACCTTTGGGGAGGCTACACCTTC
17 TRBJ2-2 NA medium-sized TRBV6-2/TRBV6-3 CASSYSKGGLSTGELFF TGTGCCAGCAGTTACTCGAAGGGGGGGCTCTCCACCGGGGAGCTGTTTTTT
14 TRBJ1-4 NA medium-sized TRBV12-3/TRBV12-4 CASSRTEVNEKLFF TGTGCCAGCAGCCGGACAGAGGTTAATGAAAAACTGTTTTTT